This T cell receptor (beta chain) is drawn from a study of blood T cell repertoires in COVID-19. For the study at large: Some COVID-19 samples were acute and others convalescent; all came from the United States, Italy and Spain. From T cells, B-cell-depleted T cells, or PBMCs came the material, which was cDNA or gDNA.

Unmatched junction bases numbered 5, after V lost 5 bases and J lost 7 bases. This CDR3 region has 11 residues. The germline CDR1 and CDR2 sequences are GTSNPN and SVGIG (reference sequence). Original methodology: Reference gene primer amplification yielded estimated nucleated cell counts. The table came from immunoSEQ multiplex PCR; TCRdb's copy has only in-frame clones and leaves some out. V and J calls and clone size follow that table, whereas D and trimming were derived from the DNA. This table holds about 260,000 clones, roughly 87% found once. The receptor comes from a woman in her forties or fifties who had recovered from COVID-19. V gene TRBV30 combines with J gene TRBJ2-7; 7 nucleotides agree with TRBD2. Source material: peripheral blood. DNA for the CDR3: TGTGCCTGGGACCGGGGGGATGAGCAGTACTTC. As protein: CAWDRGDEQYF.